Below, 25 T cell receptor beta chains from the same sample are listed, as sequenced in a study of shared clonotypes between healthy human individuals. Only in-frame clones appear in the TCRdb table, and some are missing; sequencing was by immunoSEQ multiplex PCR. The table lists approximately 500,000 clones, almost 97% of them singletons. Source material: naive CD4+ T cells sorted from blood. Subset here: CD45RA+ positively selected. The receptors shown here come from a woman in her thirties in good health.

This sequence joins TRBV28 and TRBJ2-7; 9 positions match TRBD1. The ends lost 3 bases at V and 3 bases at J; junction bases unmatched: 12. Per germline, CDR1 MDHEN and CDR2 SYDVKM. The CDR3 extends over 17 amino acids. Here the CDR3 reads CASSFLTPGQGGYEQYF. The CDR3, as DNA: TGTGCCAGCAGTTTTCTCACTCCGGGACAGGGAGGCTACGAGCAGTACTTC.

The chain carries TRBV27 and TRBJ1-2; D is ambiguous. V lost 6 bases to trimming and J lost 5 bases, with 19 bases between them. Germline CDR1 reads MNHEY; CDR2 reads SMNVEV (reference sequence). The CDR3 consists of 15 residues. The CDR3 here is CASSPLDSRQYGYTF. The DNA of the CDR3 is TGTGCCAGCAGCCCCCTGGACTCAAGGCAATATGGCTACACCTTC.

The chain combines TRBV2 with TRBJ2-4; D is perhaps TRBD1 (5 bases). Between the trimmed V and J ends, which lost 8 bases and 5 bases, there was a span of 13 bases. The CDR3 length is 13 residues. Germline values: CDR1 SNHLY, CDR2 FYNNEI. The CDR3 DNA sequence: TGTGCCAGCTTAGGACAAGCACAAAACATTCAGTACTTC. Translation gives CASLGQAQNIQYF.

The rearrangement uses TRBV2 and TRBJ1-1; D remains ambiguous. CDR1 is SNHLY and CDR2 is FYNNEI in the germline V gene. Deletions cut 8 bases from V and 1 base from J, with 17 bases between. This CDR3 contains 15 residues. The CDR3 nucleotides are TGTGCCAGCGCGGGGAGGAGGCAGGCGAACACTGAAGCTTTCTTT. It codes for CASAGRRQANTEAFF.

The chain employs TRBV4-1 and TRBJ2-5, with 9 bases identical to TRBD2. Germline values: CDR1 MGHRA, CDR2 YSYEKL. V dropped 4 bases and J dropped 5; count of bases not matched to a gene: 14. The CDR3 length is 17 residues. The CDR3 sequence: CASSPTGSREGRETQYF. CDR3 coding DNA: TGCGCCAGCAGCCCGACAGGTTCGCGGGAGGGCCGGGAGACCCAGTACTTC.

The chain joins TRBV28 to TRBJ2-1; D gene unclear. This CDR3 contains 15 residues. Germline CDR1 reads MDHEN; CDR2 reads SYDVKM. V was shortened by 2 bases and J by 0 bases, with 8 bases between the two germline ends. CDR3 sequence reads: CASSLSASSYNEQFF. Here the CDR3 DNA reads TGTGCCAGCAGTTTAAGCGCGAGCTCCTACAATGAGCAGTTCTTC.

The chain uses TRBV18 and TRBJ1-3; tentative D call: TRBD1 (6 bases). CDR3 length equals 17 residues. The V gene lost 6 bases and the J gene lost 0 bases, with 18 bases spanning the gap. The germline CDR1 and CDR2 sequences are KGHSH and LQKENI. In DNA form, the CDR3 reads TGTGCCAGCTCCGGGGAGGCAGGGGCCATCTCTGGAAACACCATATATTTT. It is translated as CASSGEAGAISGNTIYF.

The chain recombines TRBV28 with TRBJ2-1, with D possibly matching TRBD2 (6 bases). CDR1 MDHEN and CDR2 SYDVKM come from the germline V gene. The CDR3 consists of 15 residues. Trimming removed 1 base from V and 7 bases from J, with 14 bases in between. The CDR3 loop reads CASSLSSGAGNEQFF. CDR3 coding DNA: TGTGCCAGCAGTTTATCTTCGGGAGCGGGTAATGAGCAGTTCTTC.

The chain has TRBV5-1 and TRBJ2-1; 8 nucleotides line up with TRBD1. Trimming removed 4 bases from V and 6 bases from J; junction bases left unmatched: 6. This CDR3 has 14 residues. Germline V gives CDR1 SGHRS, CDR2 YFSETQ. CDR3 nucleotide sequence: TGCGCCAGCAGCCTTGGACAGGGCTCCAATGAGCAGTTCTTC. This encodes CASSLGQGSNEQFF.

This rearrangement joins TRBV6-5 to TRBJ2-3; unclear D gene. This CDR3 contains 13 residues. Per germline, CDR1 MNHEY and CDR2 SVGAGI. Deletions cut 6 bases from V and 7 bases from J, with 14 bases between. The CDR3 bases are TGTGCCAGCAGCCCCCAGCTAGGGAATACGCAGTATTTT. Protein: CASSPQLGNTQYF.

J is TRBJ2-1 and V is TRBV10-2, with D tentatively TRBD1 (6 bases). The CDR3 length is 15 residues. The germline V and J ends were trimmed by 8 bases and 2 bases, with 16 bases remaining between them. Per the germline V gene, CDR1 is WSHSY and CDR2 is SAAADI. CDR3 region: CASSGGRGTYNEQFF. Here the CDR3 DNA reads TGCGCCAGCTCTGGGGGCAGGGGTACCTACAATGAGCAGTTCTTC.

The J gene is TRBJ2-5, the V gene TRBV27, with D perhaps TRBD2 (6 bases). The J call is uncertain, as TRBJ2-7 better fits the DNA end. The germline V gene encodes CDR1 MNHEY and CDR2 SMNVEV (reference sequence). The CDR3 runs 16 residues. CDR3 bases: TGTGCCAGCAGTTACTCATCGACTAGTAAAGGGGACGAGCAGTACTTC. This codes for CASSYSSTSKGDEQYF.

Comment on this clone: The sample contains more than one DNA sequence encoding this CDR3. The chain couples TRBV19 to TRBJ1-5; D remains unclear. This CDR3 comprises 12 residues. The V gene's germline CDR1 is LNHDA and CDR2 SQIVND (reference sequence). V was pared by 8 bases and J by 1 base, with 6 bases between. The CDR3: CASGRSNQPQHF. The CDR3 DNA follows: TGTGCCAGTGGCAGAAGCAATCAGCCCCAGCATTTT.

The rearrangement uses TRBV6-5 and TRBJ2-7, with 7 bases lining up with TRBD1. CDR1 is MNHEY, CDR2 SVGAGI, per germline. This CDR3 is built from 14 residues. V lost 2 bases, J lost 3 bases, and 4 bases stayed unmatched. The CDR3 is CASSYTGVGYEQYF. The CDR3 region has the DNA TGTGCCAGCAGTTACACAGGGGTGGGCTACGAGCAGTACTTC.

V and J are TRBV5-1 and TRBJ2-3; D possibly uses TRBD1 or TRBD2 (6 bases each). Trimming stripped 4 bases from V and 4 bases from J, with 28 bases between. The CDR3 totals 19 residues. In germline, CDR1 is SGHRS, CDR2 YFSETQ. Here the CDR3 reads CASSPQTDSTGRRADTQYF. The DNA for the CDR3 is TGCGCCAGCAGCCCACAAACGGACAGTACCGGGAGAAGGGCAGATACGCAGTATTTT.

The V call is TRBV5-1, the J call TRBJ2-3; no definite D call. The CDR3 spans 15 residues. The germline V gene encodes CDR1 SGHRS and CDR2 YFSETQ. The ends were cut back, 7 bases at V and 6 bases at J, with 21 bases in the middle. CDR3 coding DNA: TGCGCCAGCGCCCCCGGGCCCGCGCTTGACGATACGCAGTATTTT. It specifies CASAPGPALDDTQYF.

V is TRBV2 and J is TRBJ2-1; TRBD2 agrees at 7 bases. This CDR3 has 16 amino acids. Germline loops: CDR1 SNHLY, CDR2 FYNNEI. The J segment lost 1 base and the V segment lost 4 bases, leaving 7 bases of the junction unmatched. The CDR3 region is CASSVRTGGSYNEQFF. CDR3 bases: TGTGCCAGCAGTGTACGGACGGGAGGTTCCTACAATGAGCAGTTCTTC.

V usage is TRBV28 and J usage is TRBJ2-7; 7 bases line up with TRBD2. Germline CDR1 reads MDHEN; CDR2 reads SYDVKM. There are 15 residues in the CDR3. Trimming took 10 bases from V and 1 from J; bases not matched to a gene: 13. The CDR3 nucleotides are TGTGCCACCACCCCCGGGGGGAGAGCGTCCTACGAGCAGTACTTC. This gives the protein CATTPGGRASYEQYF. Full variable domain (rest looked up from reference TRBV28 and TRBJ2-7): DVKVTQSSRYLVKRTGEKVFLECVQDMDHENMFWYRQDPGLGLRLIYFSYDVKMKEKGDIPEGYSVSREKKERFSLILESASTNQTSMYLCATTPGGRASYEQYFGPGTRLTVT.

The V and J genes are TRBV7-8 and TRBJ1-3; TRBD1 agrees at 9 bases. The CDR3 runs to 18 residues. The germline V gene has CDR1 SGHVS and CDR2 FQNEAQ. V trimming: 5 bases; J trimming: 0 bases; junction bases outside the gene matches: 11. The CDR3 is CASSAGTGITGSGNTIYF. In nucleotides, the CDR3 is TGTGCCAGCAGCGCCGGGACAGGGATTACCGGCTCTGGAAACACCATATATTTT.

The CDR3 nucleotides read TGCAGCGTCGAGACAGGGGGGATCCCTGGGTTCGCTACAGATACGCAGTATTTT. Translated: CSVETGGIPGFATDTQYF. The chain joins TRBV29-1 to TRBJ2-3; TRBD1 matches 9 bases. The J segment lost 3 bases and the V segment lost 6 bases, leaving 19 bases of the junction unmatched. This CDR3 spans 18 amino acids. CDR1 is SQVTM, CDR2 ANQGSEA, per germline.

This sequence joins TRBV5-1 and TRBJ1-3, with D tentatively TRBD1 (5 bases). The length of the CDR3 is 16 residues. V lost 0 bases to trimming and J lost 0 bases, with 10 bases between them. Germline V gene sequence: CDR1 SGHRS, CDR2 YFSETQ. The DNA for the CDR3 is TGCGCCAGCAGCTTGGGGCCAGGGAACTCTGGAAACACCATATATTTT. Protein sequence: CASSLGPGNSGNTIYF.

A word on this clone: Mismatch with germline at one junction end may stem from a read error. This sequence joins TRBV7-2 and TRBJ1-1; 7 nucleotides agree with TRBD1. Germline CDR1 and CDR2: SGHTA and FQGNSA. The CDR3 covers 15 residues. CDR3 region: CASSIAGGVDTEAFF. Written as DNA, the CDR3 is TGTGCCAGCAGCATAGCAGGGGGTGTGGACACTGAAGCTTTCTTT.

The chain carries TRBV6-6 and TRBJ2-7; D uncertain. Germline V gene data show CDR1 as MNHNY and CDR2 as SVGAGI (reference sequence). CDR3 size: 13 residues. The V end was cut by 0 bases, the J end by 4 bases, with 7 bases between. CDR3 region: CASSYSGLYEQYF. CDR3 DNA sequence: TGTGCCAGCAGTTACTCAGGGTTGTACGAGCAGTACTTC.

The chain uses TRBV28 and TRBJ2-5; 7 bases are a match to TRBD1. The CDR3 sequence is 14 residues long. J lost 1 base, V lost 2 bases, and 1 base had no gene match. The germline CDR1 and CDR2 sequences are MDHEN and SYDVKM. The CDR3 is CASSLTGVQETQYF. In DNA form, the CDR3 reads TGTGCCAGCAGTTTAACAGGGGTCCAAGAGACCCAGTACTTC. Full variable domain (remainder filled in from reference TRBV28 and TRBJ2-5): DVKVTQSSRYLVKRTGEKVFLECVQDMDHENMFWYRQDPGLGLRLIYFSYDVKMKEKGDIPEGYSVSREKKERFSLILESASTNQTSMYLCASSLTGVQETQYFGPGTRLLVL.

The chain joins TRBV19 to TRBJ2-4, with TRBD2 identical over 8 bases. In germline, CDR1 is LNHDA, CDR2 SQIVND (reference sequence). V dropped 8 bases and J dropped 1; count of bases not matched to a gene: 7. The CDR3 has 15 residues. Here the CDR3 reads CASSVGGAAKNIQYF. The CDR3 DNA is TGTGCCAGTTCAGTCGGGGGGGCCGCCAAAAACATTCAGTACTTC.